The 25 T cell receptor beta chains below were found in one sample sequenced in a study of blood T cell repertoires in COVID-19. Sequenced by immunoSEQ multiplex PCR; TCRdb stores in-frame clones only, minus some. Seen here are some 320,000 clones, about 90% observed once, and the top ten hold over 8.5%. Source material: peripheral blood. Receptors originate from a woman aged 30 to 39 with COVID-19, enrolled during active disease.

J is TRBJ2-7 and V is TRBV7-9, with a tentative D call TRBD2 (6 bases). The CDR3 contains 14 residues. Germline V gene lookup returns CDR1 SEHNR and CDR2 FQNEAQ (reference sequence). Trimming stripped 7 bases from V and 5 bases from J, with 18 bases between. The CDR3 DNA is TGTGCCAGCACGCCCTGGGACTCCCCGCACGAGCAGTACTTC. Translation gives CASTPWDSPHEQYF.

Here the CDR3 DNA reads TGCGCCAGCAGCCGGGACAGGGAGGCCGGGGAGCTGTTTTTT. Translating gives CASSRDREAGELFF. The chain employs TRBV5-1 and TRBJ2-2, with TRBD1 identical over 9 bases. Germline CDR1 reads SGHRS; CDR2 reads YFSETQ. CDR3 length equals 14 residues. Trimming at V came to 4 bases and at J to 6 bases, leaving 4 bases not matched to a gene.

The CDR3 bases are TGCAGCGGGGCCCGGGGGGCGGGCACCGGGGAGCTGTTTTTT. Its protein is CSGARGAGTGELFF. This sequence joins TRBV29-1 and TRBJ2-2, with a weak D call TRBD2 (7 bases). CDR1 SQVTM and CDR2 ANQGSEA come from the germline V gene. Trimming cost V 7 bases and J 4 bases, with 16 bases left between them. CDR3 length: 14 amino acids.

The V and J genes are TRBV27 and TRBJ1-2; the match to TRBD1 covers 12 bases. The CDR3 length is 13 residues. In germline, CDR1 is MNHEY, CDR2 SMNVEV (reference sequence). After removal of 6 bases from V and 8 bases from J, the junction contained 4 bases not matched to a gene. The CDR3 sequence is CASSGTGGGGYTF. The CDR3 DNA reads as TGTGCCAGCAGCGGGACAGGGGGCGGGGGCTACACCTTC.

The chain carries TRBV18 and TRBJ2-1; 9 bases align to TRBD1. The germline gives CDR1 KGHSH, CDR2 LQKENI. V was clipped by 0 bases and J by 4 bases; unmatched bases: 1. The length of the CDR3 is 15 residues. The CDR3 nucleotides are TGTGCCAGCTCACCACCCGGGACAGGGTACAATGAGCAGTTCTTC. Protein product: CASSPPGTGYNEQFF.

In its sample, this clone was seen once. The V and J genes are TRBV4-1 and TRBJ1-1; TRBD1 might be the D (6 bases). The CDR3 covers 17 residues. Trimming took 0 bases from V and 5 from J, leaving 19 bases between them. In germline, CDR1 is MGHRA, CDR2 YSYEKL. CDR3 DNA: TGCGCCAGCAGCCAAGAAACTACCAGGGGATCGGGAACTGAAGCTTTCTTT. It specifies CASSQETTRGSGTEAFF.

The chain recombines TRBV29-1 with TRBJ1-2; weak D call: TRBD1 (5 bases). Trimming stripped 8 bases from V and 6 bases from J, with 13 bases between. CDR1 is SQVTM, CDR2 ANQGSEA, per germline. The CDR3 is 11 residues long. The CDR3 sequence is CSFRWGDGYTF. In DNA, the CDR3 is TGCAGCTTCAGGTGGGGGGATGGCTACACCTTC.

In DNA form, the CDR3 reads TGTGCCAGCAGTACCAACAGGGAAGGGGAGGAAGCTTTCTTT. Protein product: CASSTNREGEEAFF. The chain uses TRBV28 and TRBJ1-1, with D possibly TRBD1 on 6 matching bases. The CDR3 spans 14 residues. With 5 bases removed from V and 8 bases from J, the gap between germline ends came to 18 bases. The V gene's germline CDR1 is MDHEN and CDR2 SYDVKM.

This chain's CDR3 is CASSSSGRGYSGYTF. The DNA of the CDR3 is TGTGCCAGTAGTAGTAGCGGGCGGGGATACAGTGGCTACACCTTC. The chain combines TRBV19 with TRBJ1-2, with D hard to call. V lost 4 bases, J lost 7 bases, and 19 bases lay in between. The CDR3 is 15 residues long. Germline V lookup: CDR1 LNHDA, CDR2 SQIVND (reference sequence).

The chain links TRBV19 to TRBJ1-5; D is perhaps TRBD1 (5 bases). This CDR3 has 13 residues. Trimming left V 5 bases short and J 3 bases short, with 8 bases between. The germline CDR1 and CDR2 sequences are LNHDA and SQIVND (reference sequence). The chain's CDR3 is CASSSGPNQPQHF. In nucleotides, the CDR3 is TGTGCCAGTAGTTCAGGGCCCAATCAGCCCCAGCATTTT.

The chain employs TRBV11-2 and TRBJ1-1, with TRBD1 matching over 8 bases. V lost 5 bases, J lost 5 bases, and 10 bases stayed unmatched. The CDR3 is made up of 15 amino acids. CDR1 is SGHAT, CDR2 FQNNGV, per germline. The CDR3: CASSPRTGRETEAFF. The CDR3 DNA reads TGTGCCAGCAGCCCACGGACAGGGAGGGAGACTGAAGCTTTCTTT.

The CDR3 is CASRLNFGGFTEAFF. CDR3 bases: TGTGCCAGCCGTCTGAACTTTGGGGGGTTCACTGAAGCTTTCTTT. The chain recombines TRBV2 with TRBJ1-1, with D possibly TRBD1 on 5 matching bases. V was clipped by 8 bases and J by 4 bases, with 20 bases between them. Germline CDR1 reads SNHLY; CDR2 reads FYNNEI. The CDR3 is 15 residues long.

The genes are TRBV30 and TRBJ1-6, with D unresolved. With 1 base removed from V and 5 bases from J, the gap between germline ends came to 12 bases. CDR3 length: 15 residues. Per germline, CDR1 GTSNPN and CDR2 SVGIG (reference sequence). CDR3 nucleotide sequence: TGTGCCTGGAGTGCCCACCCAGCGAATAATTCACCCCTCCACTTT. Protein sequence: CAWSAHPANNSPLHF.

The chain employs TRBV5-1 and TRBJ2-1; 10 nucleotides agree with TRBD2. The CDR3 loop spans 17 amino acids. V was clipped by 0 bases and J by 8 bases; unmatched bases: 11. Germline CDR1 SGHRS, CDR2 YFSETQ. Here the CDR3 DNA reads TGCGCCAGCAGCTTGGGAGCCGCCAGCGGGGGGGTCTATGAGCAGTTCTTC. It translates to CASSLGAASGGVYEQFF.

This clone was observed a single time. The rearrangement joins TRBV6-6 to TRBJ2-7; 9 nucleotides match TRBD2. The CDR3 is made up of 16 amino acids. V lost 5 bases and J lost 3; bases outside the gene matches: 11. Per the germline V gene, CDR1 is MNHNY and CDR2 is SVGAGI (reference sequence). CDR3 amino acids: CASSPASGGPFYEQYF. CDR3 DNA sequence: TGTGCCAGCAGTCCGGCAAGCGGGGGGCCATTCTACGAGCAGTACTTC.

The V call is TRBV28, the J call TRBJ1-3, with TRBD1 matching over 7 bases. The CDR3 totals 15 residues. Germline V lookup: CDR1 MDHEN, CDR2 SYDVKM. J was trimmed by 2 bases and V by 7 bases; bases with no gene match: 8. In nucleotides, the CDR3 is TGTGCCAGCACCTACAGGGGTCTTCCTGGAAACACCATATATTTT. The encoded protein is CASTYRGLPGNTIYF.

The chain recombines TRBV4-1 with TRBJ2-1; TRBD2 matches at 7 bases. J lost 4 bases, V lost 7 bases, and 13 bases had no gene match. The length of the CDR3 is 16 residues. The germline V gene has CDR1 MGHRA and CDR2 YSYEKL. The CDR3 DNA reads as TGCGCCAGCACCAAACACACTAGCGCGAGATACAATGAGCAGTTCTTC. It translates to CASTKHTSARYNEQFF.

With regard to this clone: Distinct nucleotide sequences in the sample also encode this CDR3. The V call is TRBV3-1 (or the pseudogene TRBV3-2), the J call TRBJ1-2, with D possibly being TRBD1 (6 bases). V was trimmed by 2 bases and J by 2 bases, leaving 9 bases between them. This CDR3 comprises 14 residues. Germline V CDR1 and CDR2: LGHDT, YNNKEL (reference sequence). The CDR3: CASSQTTGNYGYTF. CDR3 DNA: TGTGCCAGCAGCCAAACTACAGGGAACTATGGCTACACCTTC.

The chain recombines TRBV10-1 with TRBJ2-2; TRBD2 agrees at 11 bases. The V gene's germline CDR1 is WNHNN and CDR2 SYGVQD (reference sequence). The CDR3 has 15 amino acids. V lost 9 bases to trimming and J lost 3 bases; unmatched junction nucleotides: 6. The CDR3 region has the DNA TGCGCCAGGAACCTAGCGGGGGGACACACCGGGGAGCTGTTTTTT. Its protein product is CARNLAGGHTGELFF.

The V and J genes are TRBV18 and TRBJ1-2, with 10 bases fitting TRBD1. Germline V lookup: CDR1 KGHSH, CDR2 LQKENI. The CDR3 totals 16 residues. Trimming removed 3 bases from V and 3 bases from J; junction bases left unmatched: 7. DNA of the CDR3: TGTGCCAGCTCACCCTTGACAGGGGGCGCGGACTATGGCTACACCTTC. This codes for CASSPLTGGADYGYTF.

The chain links TRBV4-1 to TRBJ2-3, with a tentative D call TRBD2 (6 bases). Germline V gene lookup returns CDR1 MGHRA and CDR2 YSYEKL. The CDR3 sequence is 15 residues long. V dropped 1 base and J dropped 4 bases, with 12 bases sitting between them. The DNA for the CDR3 is TGCGCCAGCAGCCAAGGGGGGAGGAGTGCAGATACGCAGTATTTT. Its protein product is CASSQGGRSADTQYF.

The chain couples TRBV9 to TRBJ1-3, with 7 positions matching TRBD1. This CDR3 region has 15 residues. Germline V lookup: CDR1 SGDLS, CDR2 YYNGEE. J gave up 8 bases and V 7 bases, and 15 bases lay outside the gene matches. The CDR3 sequence is CASQKSSGGKDTIYF. The CDR3 DNA is TGTGCCAGCCAGAAGTCATCAGGGGGGAAGGACACCATATATTTT.

This chain links TRBV28 with TRBJ2-7, with TRBD2 as a possible D gene (7 bases). Germline V gene data show CDR1 as MDHEN and CDR2 as SYDVKM. The CDR3 is 13 amino acids. CDR3 coding DNA: TGTGCTGCCGCGGGGAGGGACACCTACGAGCAGTACTTC. Its protein is CAAAGRDTYEQYF. Based on the CDR3 plus reference TRBV28 and TRBJ2-7, the full variable domain is DVKVTQSSRYLVKRTGEKVFLECVQDMDHENMFWYRQDPGLGLRLIYFSYDVKMKEKGDIPEGYSVSREKKERFSLILESASTNQTSMYLCAAAGRDTYEQYFGPGTRLTVT.

V is TRBV12-5 and J is TRBJ1-5; 10 bases match TRBD1. The CDR3 is 18 amino acids. The V gene end was trimmed by 2 bases and the J gene end by 6 bases; junction bases not matched to a gene: 13. In germline, CDR1 is LGHNT, CDR2 FRNRAP. The DNA of the CDR3 is TGTGCTAGTGGTTTGACCCCGGGACAGGGGTGGTCGGGTCAGCCCCAGCATTTT. Protein product: CASGLTPGQGWSGQPQHF.

The sample holds one count of this clone. This chain connects TRBV7-9 to TRBJ2-1, with no clear D. The CDR3 length is 13 residues. V was trimmed by 6 bases and J by 3 bases, leaving 9 bases between them. The germline V gene encodes CDR1 SEHNR and CDR2 FQNEAQ (reference sequence). The CDR3 spells CASSRVDYNEQFF. The CDR3 nucleotides read TGTGCCAGCAGTCGGGTCGACTACAATGAGCAGTTCTTC.